These 27 T cell receptor beta chains were sequenced from one sample in a study of blood T cell repertoires in COVID-19. Assay: immunoSEQ multiplex PCR; the TCRdb copy retains only in-frame clones and omits some. The table lists 220,000 or so clones, roughly 84% of them singletons, with 20% in the top ten. The specimen sequenced was peripheral blood. The receptors shown here come from a young man with active or convalescent COVID-19.

The rearrangement joins TRBV30 to TRBJ1-5; D gene ambiguous. Germline CDR1 reads GTSNPN; CDR2 reads SVGIG (reference sequence). The CDR3 runs to 14 residues. The V end was cut by 1 base, the J end by 7 bases, with 14 bases between. CDR3 in DNA: TGTGCCTGGAGTGATATCGGGTATCGGCAGCCCCAGCATTTT. This translates into CAWSDIGYRQPQHF.

This clone was counted once. The chain employs TRBV14 and TRBJ2-1; possible D gene TRBD2, 6 bases. Germline CDR1 and CDR2: SGHDN and FVKESK. CDR3 length: 15 residues. V dropped 3 bases and J dropped 9 bases, with 18 bases sitting between them. CDR3 sequence reads: CASSQGLSGGGEQFF. The DNA of the CDR3 is TGTGCCAGCAGCCAGGGACTTAGCGGTGGGGGTGAGCAGTTCTTC.

The J gene is TRBJ2-2, the V gene TRBV7-2; 9 bases align to TRBD2. Germline V gene data show CDR1 as SGHTA and CDR2 as FQGNSA. CDR3 length equals 15 residues. V shed 5 bases and J 4 bases; nucleotides not matched to a gene: 5. CDR3 in DNA: TGTGCCAGCAGCCAGGGACTAGCCGGCACCGGGGAGCTGTTTTTT. It specifies CASSQGLAGTGELFF. The full variable domain, completed using reference TRBV7-2 and TRBJ2-2, is GAGVSQSPSNKVTEKGKDVELRCDPISGHTALYWYRQSLGQGLEFLIYFQGNSAPDKSGLPSDRFSAERTGGSVSTLTIQRTQQEDSAVYLCASSQGLAGTGELFFGEGSRLTVL.

The gene calls are TRBV5-1 and TRBJ2-2; no firm D call. The CDR3 sequence is 13 residues long. Trimming pared 5 bases from V and 4 bases from J, leaving 9 bases between. From germline, CDR1 is SGHRS and CDR2 YFSETQ. The CDR3, as DNA: TGCGCCAGCAGGGCAACTATCACCGGGGAGCTGTTTTTT. As protein: CASRATITGELFF.

This clone was picked up a small number of times. The chain recombines TRBV2 with TRBJ2-1; 13 nucleotides agree with TRBD2. V was clipped by 6 bases and J by 8 bases; unmatched bases: 16. CDR3 length: 18 amino acids. Germline-derived CDR1 and CDR2 are SNHLY and FYNNEI. CDR3 DNA: TGTGCCAGCAGGCCCCGACTAGCGGGGGGCCCCAGGGGCCATGAGCAGTTCTTC. Translating it yields CASRPRLAGGPRGHEQFF.

The V and J genes are TRBV28 and TRBJ1-4, with D uncertain. In germline, CDR1 is MDHEN, CDR2 SYDVKM. Trimming cost V 4 bases and J 7 bases, with 7 bases left between them. The CDR3 loop spans 12 amino acids. As DNA, the CDR3 is TGTGCCAGCAGTTCAGGTAGTGAAAAACTGTTTTTT. Protein sequence: CASSSGSEKLFF.

The rearrangement joins TRBV7-2 to TRBJ2-7; 8 bases align to TRBD2. The CDR3 runs 13 residues. V trimming: 3 bases; J trimming: 3 bases; junction bases outside the gene matches: 1. Germline CDR1 SGHTA, CDR2 FQGNSA. Here the CDR3 reads CASSFSGGYEQYF. In DNA, the CDR3 is TGTGCCAGCAGCTTCAGCGGGGGCTACGAGCAGTACTTC.

This clone was picked up a small number of times. The CDR3 protein is CASRRGGLSYEQYF. The CDR3 DNA is TGTGCCAGCCGAAGGGGGGGGTTGAGCTACGAGCAGTACTTC. V gene TRBV27 combines with J gene TRBJ2-7, with D possibly being TRBD2 (7 bases). Trimming pared 8 bases from V and 3 bases from J, leaving 17 bases between. The length of the CDR3 is 14 residues. CDR1 is MNHEY and CDR2 is SMNVEV in the germline V gene (reference sequence).

The V gene is TRBV18, the J gene TRBJ2-4, with D uncertain. The CDR3 contains 13 residues. CDR1 is KGHSH, CDR2 LQKENI, per germline. The V gene lost 2 bases and the J gene lost 8 bases, with 10 bases spanning the gap. The CDR3: CASSPEVADIQYF. The CDR3 DNA sequence: TGTGCCAGCTCACCAGAAGTCGCGGACATTCAGTACTTC.

The chain recombines TRBV4-2 with TRBJ1-2; no firm D call. CDR3 length equals 14 residues. Trimming removed 0 bases from V and 11 bases from J, with 16 bases in between. From germline, CDR1 is LGHNA and CDR2 YNFKEQ. The CDR3 loop reads CASSQDLAGRIYTF. The CDR3 DNA sequence: TGTGCCAGCAGCCAAGATCTAGCGGGGAGGATTTACACCTTC.

In this sample, this clone turned up a few times. This chain links TRBV6-5 with TRBJ1-2; 7 nucleotides agree with TRBD1. Germline V gene sequence: CDR1 MNHEY, CDR2 SVGAGI. The CDR3 length is 14 residues. Unmatched junction bases numbered 4, after V lost 0 bases and J lost 6 bases. The CDR3 is CASSYSFDRDGYTF. The CDR3 nucleotides are TGTGCCAGCAGTTACTCGTTCGACAGGGATGGCTACACCTTC.

The chain combines TRBV7-2 with TRBJ2-1; 9 bases are a match to TRBD1. From germline, CDR1 is SGHTA and CDR2 FQGNSA. After removal of 5 bases from V and 5 bases from J, the junction contained 7 bases not matched to a gene. The CDR3 runs 15 residues. CDR3 region: CASSITQGAHNEQFF. CDR3 nucleotides: TGTGCCAGCAGCATCACACAGGGGGCGCACAATGAGCAGTTCTTC.

V and J are TRBV10-3 and TRBJ2-1; 7 nucleotides agree with TRBD2. Germline-derived CDR1 and CDR2 are ENHRY and SYGVKD. V lost 3 bases, J lost 0 bases, and 8 bases stayed unmatched. CDR3 length: 17 residues. The CDR3 is CAISDPTSAPSYNEQFF. The CDR3 DNA follows: TGTGCCATCAGTGACCCCACTAGCGCCCCCTCCTACAATGAGCAGTTCTTC.

This chain connects TRBV28 to TRBJ2-2, with D possibly being TRBD2 (5 bases). This CDR3 comprises 15 residues. The V gene lost 5 bases and the J gene lost 5 bases, with 15 bases spanning the gap. Per germline, CDR1 MDHEN and CDR2 SYDVKM. The CDR3 protein is CASSRNPGSTGELFF. The CDR3 DNA reads TGTGCCAGCAGTAGAAATCCGGGGAGTACCGGGGAGCTGTTTTTT.

A single count supports this clone. This chain connects TRBV30 to TRBJ2-3; tentative D call: TRBD1 (5 bases). This CDR3 spans 14 amino acids. CDR1 is GTSNPN and CDR2 is SVGIG in the germline V gene (reference sequence). V was clipped by 0 bases and J by 1 base, with 8 bases between them. The CDR3 DNA follows: TGTGCCTGGAGTGTACCCAGGGGCACAGATACGCAGTATTTT. Its translation: CAWSVPRGTDTQYF.

This CDR3 is CASSGRGLATGTGELFF. The CDR3 nucleotides are TGTGCCAGCAGTGGGAGGGGACTAGCGACCGGGACCGGGGAGCTGTTTTTT. This chain connects TRBV2 to TRBJ2-2, with 10 bases that match TRBD2. There are 17 residues in the CDR3. Germline CDR1 is SNHLY and CDR2 is FYNNEI. The V gene end was trimmed by 4 bases and the J gene end by 5 bases; junction bases not matched to a gene: 10.

This clone was detected once. The CDR3 nucleotides are TGCGCCAGCATCCGTCAGGGCCACTCTGGAAACACCATATATTTT. Amino acids: CASIRQGHSGNTIYF. The J gene is TRBJ1-3, the V gene TRBV10-1; possible D gene TRBD1, 5 bases. V lost 7 bases and J lost 0, with 13 bases in between. This CDR3 region has 15 residues. The germline V gene encodes CDR1 WNHNN and CDR2 SYGVQD (reference sequence).

The chain couples TRBV5-1 to TRBJ1-2, with 11 bases matching TRBD1. Germline CDR1 reads SGHRS; CDR2 reads YFSETQ. J was trimmed by 4 bases and V by 4 bases; bases with no gene match: 6. CDR3 length: 15 amino acids. This CDR3 reads CASSHRTGGGYGYTF. As DNA, the CDR3 is TGCGCCAGCAGCCACAGGACAGGGGGCGGCTATGGCTACACCTTC. Together with reference TRBV5-1 and TRBJ1-2, the CDR3 gives the full variable domain: KAGVTQTPRYLIKTRGQQVTLSCSPISGHRSVSWYQQTPGQGLQFLFEYFSETQRNKGNFPGRFSGRQFSNSRSEMNVSTLELGDSALYLCASSHRTGGGYGYTFGSGTRLTVV.

The chain combines TRBV4-3 with TRBJ1-1, with 10 bases fitting TRBD1. The CDR3 totals 14 residues. The V gene's germline CDR1 is LGHNA and CDR2 YSLEER. V gave up 3 bases and J gave up 6 bases; unmatched junction bases: 4. The CDR3 nucleotides are TGCGCCAGCAGCCATGTGGACAGGGGGGCTGAAGCTTTCTTT. It is translated as CASSHVDRGAEAFF.

V is TRBV4-2 and J is TRBJ1-4; D may be TRBD1 (6 bases). The V gene's germline CDR1 is LGHNA and CDR2 YNFKEQ. This CDR3 comprises 17 residues. Trimming removed 4 bases from V and 0 bases from J, with 15 bases in between. The CDR3 here is CASSRSQGYATNEKLFF. As DNA, the CDR3 is TGTGCCAGCAGCCGATCACAGGGATATGCAACTAATGAAAAACTGTTTTTT.

This chain joins TRBV12-3 or TRBV12-4 and TRBJ1-1; D is uncertain. The V end was cut by 10 bases, the J end by 4 bases, with 13 bases between. CDR3 size: 12 residues. This CDR3 is CATRFRFTEAFF. The CDR3 region has the DNA TGTGCCACCCGCTTCCGGTTCACTGAAGCTTTCTTT.

The chain links TRBV4-3 to TRBJ2-1, with TRBD2 matching 8 bases. Trimming at V came to 0 bases and at J to 5 bases, leaving 9 bases not matched to a gene. The CDR3 sequence is 17 residues long. Germline values: CDR1 LGHNA, CDR2 YSLEER. The CDR3 coding sequence is TGCGCCAGCAGCCAAGAGGCCGGGACTAGTGACAACAATGAGCAGTTCTTC. Translated: CASSQEAGTSDNNEQFF.

This chain joins TRBV5-1 and TRBJ2-6; the match to TRBD2 covers 12 bases. Looked up from germline, CDR1 is SGHRS and CDR2 is YFSETQ. After removal of 4 bases from V and 3 bases from J, the junction contained 5 bases not matched to a gene. The CDR3 runs to 17 residues. In DNA form, the CDR3 reads TGCGCCAGCAGCCCGACTAGCGGGGGAGGTGGGGCCAACGTCCTGACTTTC. It specifies CASSPTSGGGGANVLTF.

The V call is TRBV7-9, the J call TRBJ2-7; possibly TRBD1 for D (6 bases). Germline V lookup: CDR1 SEHNR, CDR2 FQNEAQ (reference sequence). V lost 2 bases to trimming and J lost 2 bases, with 10 bases between them. The CDR3 extends over 14 amino acids. This CDR3 is CASSLSDSAYEQYF. The CDR3 nucleotides are TGTGCCAGCAGCTTATCGGACAGTGCCTACGAGCAGTACTTC.

The V call is TRBV6-6, the J call TRBJ2-7; perhaps TRBD2 as D (6 bases). This CDR3 is built from 15 residues. V lost 0 bases to trimming and J lost 2 bases, with 11 bases between them. From germline, CDR1 is MNHNY and CDR2 SVGAGI (reference sequence). CDR3 nucleotide sequence: TGTGCCAGCAGTTACTCTCCGGGGGAGCCCTACGAGCAGTACTTC. Its protein product is CASSYSPGEPYEQYF.

The chain is built from TRBV27 and TRBJ1-6; weak D call: TRBD1 (6 bases). Trimming left V 7 bases short and J 7 bases short, with 14 bases between. The germline V gene encodes CDR1 MNHEY and CDR2 SMNVEV (reference sequence). The CDR3 has 14 residues. In DNA, the CDR3 is TGTGCCAGCACCATCGGACAGACAAATTCACCCCTCCACTTT. Protein sequence: CASTIGQTNSPLHF.

The genes are TRBV5-1 and TRBJ2-5; tentative D call: TRBD1 (5 bases). CDR1 is SGHRS, CDR2 YFSETQ, per germline. Between the trimmed V and J ends, which lost 4 bases and 2 bases, there was a span of 9 bases. The CDR3 contains 13 residues. CDR3 sequence (DNA): TGCGCCAGCAGCATGGACATACAAGAGACCCAGTACTTC. This sequence encodes CASSMDIQETQYF. Together with reference TRBV5-1 and TRBJ2-5, the CDR3 gives the full variable domain: KAGVTQTPRYLIKTRGQQVTLSCSPISGHRSVSWYQQTPGQGLQFLFEYFSETQRNKGNFPGRFSGRQFSNSRSEMNVSTLELGDSALYLCASSMDIQETQYFGPGTRLLVL.